The 5 T cell receptor beta chains in this list originate from one sample, sequenced in a study of T cell changes during pregnancy in multiple sclerosis. Profiling relied on immunoSEQ multiplex PCR, and the TCRdb table lists in-frame clones only, not all of them. The sample contains approximately 65,000 clones, around 91% of which appear only once. Specimen: peripheral blood, collected in the third trimester of pregnancy. All receptors come from a female donor in good health, enrolled as a control in a pregnancy study.

The chain recombines TRBV7-6 with TRBJ2-1, with D tentatively TRBD2 (5 bases). V gave up 5 bases and J gave up 7 bases, with 9 bases separating them. Germline V gives CDR1 SGHVS, CDR2 FNYEAQ. CDR3 length: 12 amino acids. This chain's CDR3 is CASSPRENEQFF. Here the CDR3 DNA reads TGTGCCAGCAGCCCCCGGGAAAATGAGCAGTTCTTC.

The genes are TRBV13 and TRBJ2-5; D ambiguous. CDR1 and CDR2 (germline): PRHDT, FYEKMQ (reference sequence). The CDR3 is made up of 15 amino acids. Trimming pared 2 bases from V and 1 base from J, leaving 11 bases between. The CDR3 here is CASSLWPFPQETQYF. The DNA for the CDR3 is TGTGCCAGCAGCTTATGGCCTTTCCCCCAAGAGACCCAGTACTTC.

The chain employs TRBV10-3 and TRBJ1-1; a weak D match, TRBD1 (6 bases). Per germline, CDR1 ENHRY and CDR2 SYGVKD. Trimming pared 2 bases from V and 0 bases from J, leaving 13 bases between. The CDR3 has 16 residues. The DNA for the CDR3 is TGTGCCATCAGTGAGGGGGCACAGGGTTTGAACACTGAAGCTTTCTTT. This encodes CAISEGAQGLNTEAFF.

This clone was found once. This chain connects TRBV4-3 to TRBJ2-7; 8 bases agree with TRBD2. The V segment lost 1 base and the J segment 6 bases; nucleotides outside the gene matches: 2. Germline-derived CDR1 and CDR2 are LGHNA and YSLEER. The length of the CDR3 is 13 residues. The CDR3 spells CASSQAGGVEQYF. The CDR3 DNA sequence: TGCGCCAGCAGCCAAGCGGGAGGGGTCGAGCAGTACTTC.

The CDR3 bases are TGTGCCAGCCGACAGGGCTATGGCTACACCTTC. As protein: CASRQGYGYTF. V usage is TRBV9 and J usage is TRBJ1-2, with 7 bases identical to TRBD1. Trimming took 7 bases from V and 4 from J; bases not matched to a gene: 1. Germline loops: CDR1 SGDLS, CDR2 YYNGEE. The CDR3 contains 11 residues. The full variable domain, with the rest looked up from reference TRBV9 and TRBJ1-2, is DSGVTQTPKHLITATGQRVTLRCSPRSGDLSVYWYQQSLDQGLQFLIQYYNGEERAKGNILERFSAQQFPDLHSELNLSSLELGDSALYFCASRQGYGYTFGSGTRLTVV.